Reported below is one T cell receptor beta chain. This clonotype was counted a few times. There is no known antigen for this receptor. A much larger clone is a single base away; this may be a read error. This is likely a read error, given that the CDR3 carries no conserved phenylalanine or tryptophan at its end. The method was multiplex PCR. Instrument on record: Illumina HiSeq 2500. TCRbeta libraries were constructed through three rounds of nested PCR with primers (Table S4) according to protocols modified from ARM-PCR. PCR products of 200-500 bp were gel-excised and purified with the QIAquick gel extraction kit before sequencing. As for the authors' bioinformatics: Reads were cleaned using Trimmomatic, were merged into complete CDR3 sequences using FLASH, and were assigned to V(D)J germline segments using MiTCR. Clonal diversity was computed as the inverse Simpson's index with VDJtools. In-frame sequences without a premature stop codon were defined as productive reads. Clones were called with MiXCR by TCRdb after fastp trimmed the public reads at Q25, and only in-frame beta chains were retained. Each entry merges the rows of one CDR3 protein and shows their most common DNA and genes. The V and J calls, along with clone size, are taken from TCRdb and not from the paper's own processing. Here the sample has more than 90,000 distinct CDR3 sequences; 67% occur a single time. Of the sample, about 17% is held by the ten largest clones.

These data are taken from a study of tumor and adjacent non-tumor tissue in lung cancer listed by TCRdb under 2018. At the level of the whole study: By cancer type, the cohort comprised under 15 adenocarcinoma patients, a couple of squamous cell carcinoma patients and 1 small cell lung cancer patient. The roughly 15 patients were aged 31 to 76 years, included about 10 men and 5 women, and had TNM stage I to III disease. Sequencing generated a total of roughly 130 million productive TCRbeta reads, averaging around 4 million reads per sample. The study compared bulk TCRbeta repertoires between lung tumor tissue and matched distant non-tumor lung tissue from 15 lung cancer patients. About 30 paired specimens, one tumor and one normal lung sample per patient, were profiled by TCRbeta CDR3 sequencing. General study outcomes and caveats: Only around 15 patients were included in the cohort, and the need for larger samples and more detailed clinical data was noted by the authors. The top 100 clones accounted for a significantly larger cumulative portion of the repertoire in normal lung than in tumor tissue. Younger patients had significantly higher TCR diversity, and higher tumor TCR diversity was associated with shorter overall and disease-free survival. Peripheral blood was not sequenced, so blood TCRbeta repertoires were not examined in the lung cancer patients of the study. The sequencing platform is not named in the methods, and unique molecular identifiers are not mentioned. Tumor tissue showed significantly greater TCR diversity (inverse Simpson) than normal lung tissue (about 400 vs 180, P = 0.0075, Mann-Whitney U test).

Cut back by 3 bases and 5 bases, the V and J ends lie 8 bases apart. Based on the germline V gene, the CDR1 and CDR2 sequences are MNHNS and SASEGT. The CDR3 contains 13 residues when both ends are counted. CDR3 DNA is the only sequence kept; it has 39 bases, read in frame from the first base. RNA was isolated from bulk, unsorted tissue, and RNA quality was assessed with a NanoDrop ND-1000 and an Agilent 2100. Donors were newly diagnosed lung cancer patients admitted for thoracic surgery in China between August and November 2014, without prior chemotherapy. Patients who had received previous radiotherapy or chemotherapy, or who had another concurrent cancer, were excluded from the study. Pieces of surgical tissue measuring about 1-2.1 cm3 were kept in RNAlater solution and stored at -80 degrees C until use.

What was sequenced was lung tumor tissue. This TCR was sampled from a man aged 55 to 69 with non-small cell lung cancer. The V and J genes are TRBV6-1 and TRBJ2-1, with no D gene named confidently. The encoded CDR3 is CASSDSGNNEQFL. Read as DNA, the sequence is TGTGCCAGCAGTGATTCTGGCAACAATGAGCAGTTCCTC.